In this sample, the clone carrying this T cell receptor (beta chain) turned up once. No antigen is known for it. Those who donated, Caucasian adults without exception, all lived in Nashville, Tennessee. Looked up from germline, CDR1 is MGHRA and CDR2 is YSYEKL. Trimming stripped 5 bases from V and 0 bases from J, with 10 bases between. The CDR3 has 14 amino acids. These data belong to a study of shared clonotypes between healthy human individuals. General study results and limits: An expected dependence of interdonor clonotype sharing on sequencing depth was noted.

Data came from immunoSEQ multiplex PCR; TCRdb stores just in-frame clones and leaves some out. The sample comprises millions of clones, over 85% of which are singletons, and 0.1% to 0.15% rests with the top ten. The chain joins TRBV4-1 to TRBJ2-5; possible D gene TRBD2, 6 bases. The sequenced material came from naive CD4+ T cells sorted from blood. Subset: CD45RA+ positively selected. This receptor was identified in a man younger than 30 in good health. The DNA for the CDR3 is TGCGCCAGCAGCAGGGGACTGGACCAAGAGACCCAGTACTTC. Translated: CASSRGLDQETQYF.